A single sample is the source of the 8 T cell receptor beta chains below, sequenced in a study of T-cell reconstitution after alpha-beta-depleted transplantation in children. Researchers prepared the TCRbeta library using unique molecular identifiers, the study reports. TCRdb reprocessed the PCR reads with MiXCR, giving one entry per CDR3 protein. The sample records over 90,000 distinct CDR3 sequences, 4.5% to 7.5% being singletons. Sample: PBMCs, mostly from graft donor cells, taken 60 days after TCRalphabeta/CD19-depleted stem cell transplant. The receptors were sampled from a female patient younger than 10 who had a stem cell transplant for Fanconi anemia, so the T cells may come from the graft donor.

V usage is TRBV4-1 and J usage is TRBJ1-6, with unresolved D. Germline loops: CDR1 MGHRA, CDR2 YSYEKL. The ends were cut back, 11 bases at V and 7 bases at J, with 18 bases in the middle. This CDR3 is 14 amino acids long. CDR3 loop: CAVAPVGYNSPLHF. The CDR3, as DNA: TGCGCCGTCGCACCGGTAGGCTACAATTCACCCCTCCACTTT.

V and J are TRBV5-1 and TRBJ2-2; 8 positions agree with TRBD1. Germline V gene data show CDR1 as SGHRS and CDR2 as YFSETQ. V was clipped by 2 bases and J by 0 bases; unmatched bases: 3. The CDR3 length is 16 residues. CDR3 in DNA: TGCGCCAGCAGCTTTGGACAGGGAACGAACACCGGGGAGCTGTTTTTT. Its translation is CASSFGQGTNTGELFF.

This clonotype was counted a few times. A junction end diverges from the germline sequence, so it may reflect a read error. CDR3 DNA sequence: TGTGCCAGCAGGTCACTAGCGGGGGGGTACCTAGCCAAATACATTCAGTACTTC. This sequence encodes CASRSLAGGYLAKYIQYF. This chain joins TRBV6-1 and TRBJ2-4; TRBD2 matches at 13 bases. CDR3 size: 18 residues. The germline gives CDR1 MNHNS, CDR2 SASEGT.

Comments on this clonotype: Relative to the germline gene, one junction end is altered; a read error may explain this. The chain links TRBV2 to TRBJ2-3; either TRBD1 or TRBD2 may fit D (5 bases each). From germline, CDR1 is SNHLY and CDR2 FYNNEI. The CDR3 loop spans 14 amino acids. CDR3: CASRFRESADAQYF. CDR3 nucleotide sequence: TGCGCCAGCAGATTCAGGGAGTCAGCAGATGCGCAGTATTTT.

The table lists this clonotype with many counts. The V gene is TRBV7-9, the J gene TRBJ2-1; perhaps D is TRBD1 or TRBD2 (5 bases each). V lost 2 bases and J 3 bases, leaving 17 bases between the germline ends. The CDR3 has 17 residues. Germline CDR1 SEHNR, CDR2 FQNEAQ (reference sequence). As DNA, the CDR3 is TGTGCCAGCAGCTTACGAGGGAGTAGGGACGGCTACAATGAGCAGTTCTTC. Translated: CASSLRGSRDGYNEQFF.

A word on this clonotype: This sequence may be a read error, since a much larger clone differs from it by one base. The chain links TRBV28 to TRBJ2-3; 9 nucleotides match TRBD2. CDR1 and CDR2 (germline): MDHEN, SYDVKM. This CDR3 has 15 amino acids. V shed 6 bases and J 5 bases; nucleotides not matched to a gene: 9. The CDR3 DNA is TGTGCCAGCAGCCCCTTAGCGGGGGCGCAAGATACGCAGTATTTT. It translates to CASSPLAGAQDTQYF.

In its sample, this clonotype was seen once. The chain employs TRBV4-1 and TRBJ2-1, with 7 bases identical to TRBD2. Per germline, CDR1 MGHRA and CDR2 YSYEKL. The CDR3 consists of 15 residues. Germline trimming cut 0 bases from V and 9 bases from J; bases unmatched to any gene: 8. CDR3 DNA: TGCGCCAGCAGCCAAGATCTGGGCGGGGGTCTTGAGCAGTTCTTC. This translates into CASSQDLGGGLEQFF.

This chain connects TRBV29-1 to TRBJ1-2; TRBD1 matches 7 bases. The CDR3 contains 13 residues. Looked up from germline, CDR1 is SQVTM and CDR2 is ANQGSEA. V lost 0 bases and J lost 8; bases outside the gene matches: 6. CDR3 coding DNA: TGCAGCGTTGAAGATCACAGGGGTGGAGGCTACACCTTC. It yields the protein CSVEDHRGGGYTF. The variable domain in full, with the rest retrieved from reference TRBV29-1 and TRBJ1-2, is SAVISQKPSRDICQRGTSLTIQCQVDSQVTMMFWYRQQPGQSLTLIATANQGSEATYESGFVIDKFPISRPNLTFSTLTVSNMSPEDSSIYLCSVEDHRGGGYTFGSGTRLTVV.